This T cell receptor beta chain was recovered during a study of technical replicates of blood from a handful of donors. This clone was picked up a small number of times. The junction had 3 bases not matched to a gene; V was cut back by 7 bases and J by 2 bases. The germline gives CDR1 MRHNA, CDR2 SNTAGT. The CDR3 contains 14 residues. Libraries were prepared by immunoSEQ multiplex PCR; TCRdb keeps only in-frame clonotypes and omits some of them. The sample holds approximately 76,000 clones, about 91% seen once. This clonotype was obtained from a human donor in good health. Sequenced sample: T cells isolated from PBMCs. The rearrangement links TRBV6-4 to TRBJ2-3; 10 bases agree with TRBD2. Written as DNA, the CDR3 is TGTGCCAGCAATACTAGCGGGAACACAGATACGCAGTATTTT. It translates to CASNTSGNTDTQYF.